The T cell receptor (beta chain) under discussion was sequenced for a study of T cells in Graves' hyperthyroidism and ophthalmopathy (dated by TCRdb to the late 2010s). Describing the broader study: Peripheral blood samples were taken at the time of initial diagnosis, prior to any treatment. To identify TCR V-J signatures that set the groups apart, the researchers used a discovery cohort of 100 or so patients, made up of fewer than 50 with Graves' ophthalmopathy and 55 to 65 with stable Graves' hyperthyroidism. Whether ophthalmopathy could be predicted prospectively was tested in an independent validation cohort made up of approximately 19 hyperthyroidism patients plus 17 patients who later progressed to ophthalmopathy. The 100 or so discovery patients were randomly split 7:3 into training and test sets. In addition, the study compared T-cell repertoires in thyroid tissue and in blood from roughly 6 Graves' hyperthyroidism patients. After blood sampling, hyperthyroidism patients were treated with methimazole at a starting dose of 30 mg daily, and ophthalmopathy patients were treated with high-dose intravenous methylprednisolone. According to the paper, TCR Vbeta CDR3 sequencing was carried out on around 140 peripheral blood samples, which came from fewer than 50 ophthalmopathy, under 85 hyperthyroidism and approximately 17 progressor patients. Study-level results and caveats: A model built on a 13 V-J signature distinguished ophthalmopathy from stable hyperthyroidism, reaching over 85% sensitivity and under 84% specificity in cross-validation and 80%/75% in testing. Sample size was not statistically predetermined, and blinding of investigators to group allocation was not performed. In validation, the model predicted progression to ophthalmopathy a median of around 6.5 months before onset, with 65% to 71% sensitivity and more than 72% specificity. Most expanded thyroid clonotypes (frequency above 0.001) were also detected in blood, a finding suggesting that blood repertoires may reflect thyroid immune responses.

In the ophthalmopathy patients, disease was moderately to severely active, with a Clinical Activity Score of 3 or more, a NOSPECS grade of 4 or more, and a duration of less than 3 months. Any patient with an uncontrolled infection, another autoimmune disease, pregnancy or lactation was excluded. Diagnoses were based on clinical symptoms, serum thyroxine and TRAb, thyroid ultrasound and orbital computed tomography. PBMCs were isolated from about 9.2 ml of fresh peripheral blood by Ficoll-Paque density gradient centrifugation. Total RNA was extracted using Trizol reagent, and RNA quality was assessed on an Agilent 2100 Bioanalyzer. The TCR beta CDR3 regions were amplified from RNA transcripts. The TCR CDR3 was subjected to a first round of RT-PCR using the HTBI primer set and the Qiagen OneStep RT-PCR kit. Libraries were constructed in a second round of multiplex PCR, after which size selection and purification were performed. The libraries were sequenced on an Illumina HiSeq2000 using paired-end 100 bp reads. The authors processed their data as follows. SOAPnuke was used to process the raw data, removing reads that contained adapters or uncalled bases, had a mean Phred below 15, or lacked an exact match to the constant primer or identifier. COPE v1.2.5 was used to merge the high-quality paired reads, and each unique nucleotide sequence was defined as a clonotype. MiTCR v1.1 was used to align the clonotypes against IMGT TRBV, TRBD and TRBJ reference segments. The analysis was restricted to V-J combinations with a frequency above 0.0001, which together covered 99% to 99.2% of the repertoires. A TCS score was defined as the ratio of F50 (clonal expansion) to E x V (chaos), with BLOSUM62-based TCRdist applied between CDR3 peptides within each V-J. Welch's t-statistics and random forest reduced 450 to 600 V-J features to around 14, which were used in a naive Bayes classifier (R e1071). Through fastp at Q25 and MiXCR, TCRdb rebuilt clones from the public reads, retaining in-frame beta chains. Rows are unified per CDR3 protein, each entry keeping the most common DNA and genes. The authors' filters were not applied to this entry. For this sample the table gives some 50,000 distinct CDR3 sequences, of which roughly 50% were detected only once. Roughly a tenth of the sample goes to the ten largest clones.

The germline V gene supplies CDR1 MGHDK and CDR2 SYGVNS. The CDR3, from cysteine to phenylalanine, totals 15 residues. The only DNA kept is the CDR3, 45 bases in frame from the first base. The germline ends are 11 bases apart after V is trimmed by 3 bases and J by 2 bases. About this clonotype: It lacks a known antigen. Nothing much larger sits one base from this clone, and base qualities are not available.

Sequencing was carried out using blood. This clonotype was obtained from a woman aged 50 to 60 with Graves' ophthalmopathy. The chain uses TRBV25-1 and TRBJ1-3; too little of a D gene remains to name it. The CDR3 region reads CASSEQLGAGNTIYF. The DNA sequence is given as TGTGCCAGCAGTGAGCAGTTAGGCGCTGGAAACACCATATATTTT.